These 29 T cell receptor beta chains were sequenced from one sample in a study of naive and memory T cell subsets. Treatment in this sample: skin biopsy from PPD injection site in Mantoux-positive individual. The library had UMIs added by 3' ligation of an oligonucleotide to TCR cDNA. Ligated cDNA underwent four rounds of PCR with nested alpha and beta constant region primers and SP2. TCRdb passed the UMI-ligation and nested PCR reads through MiXCR, listing each CDR3 protein once. The table shows approximately 21,000 distinct CDR3 sequences, with roughly 6% occurring only once. This sample comprised skin, obtained from a tuberculin skin test site. These receptors all come from an adult in good health.

V usage is TRBV19 and J usage is TRBJ1-5; tentatively, D is TRBD1 (5 bases). Trimming shortened V by 3 bases and J by 0 bases, and 9 bases separated the two germline ends. The CDR3 has 15 residues. The germline V gene has CDR1 LNHDA and CDR2 SQIVND (reference sequence). CDR3 nucleotides: TGTGCCAGTAGTATCCGGGACCTTAGCAATCAGCCCCAGCATTTT. The encoded protein is CASSIRDLSNQPQHF. Full variable domain (remainder filled in from reference TRBV19 and TRBJ1-5): DGGITQSPKYLFRKEGQNVTLSCEQNLNHDAMYWYRQDPGQGLRLIYYSQIVNDFQKGDIAEGYSVSREKKESFPLTVTSAQKNPTAFYLCASSIRDLSNQPQHFGDGTRLSIL.

This clonotype occurred many times. The chain has TRBV28 and TRBJ2-3; D might be TRBD1 (5 bases). The CDR3 extends over 16 amino acids. Germline values: CDR1 MDHEN, CDR2 SYDVKM. The germline V and J ends were trimmed by 6 bases and 2 bases, with 18 bases remaining between them. CDR3 residues: CASRSTESTYTDTQYF. The CDR3 bases are TGTGCCAGCAGATCGACAGAATCGACCTACACAGATACGCAGTATTTT.

V is TRBV19 and J is TRBJ1-3; D may be TRBD1 (5 bases). Trimming took 5 bases from V and 4 from J, leaving 18 bases between them. This CDR3 comprises 16 residues. The germline V gene has CDR1 LNHDA and CDR2 SQIVND (reference sequence). The CDR3: CASSALSSGQGNTIYF. CDR3 DNA sequence: TGTGCCAGTAGTGCCCTTTCGTCGGGGCAAGGAAACACCATATATTTT. The variable domain in full, completed from reference TRBV19 and TRBJ1-3, reads DGGITQSPKYLFRKEGQNVTLSCEQNLNHDAMYWYRQDPGQGLRLIYYSQIVNDFQKGDIAEGYSVSREKKESFPLTVTSAQKNPTAFYLCASSALSSGQGNTIYFGEGSWLTVV.

This clonotype was found a few times. The chain is built from TRBV5-6 and TRBJ2-7, with D possibly being TRBD1 (5 bases). V was shortened by 3 bases and J by 2 bases, with 12 bases between the two germline ends. Germline lookup yields CDR1 SGHDT and CDR2 YYEEEE. This CDR3 contains 14 residues. CDR3: CASSSSDRTYEQYF. CDR3 DNA: TGTGCCAGCAGCTCATCTGACAGAACCTACGAGCAGTACTTC. Drawing the rest from reference TRBV5-6 and TRBJ2-7, the complete variable domain is DAGVTQSPTHLIKTRGQQVTLRCSPKSGHDTVSWYQQALGQGPQFIFQYYEEEERQRGNFPDRFSGHQFPNYSSELNVNALLLGDSALYLCASSSSDRTYEQYFGPGTRLTVT.

This clonotype was picked up many times. The rearrangement joins TRBV6-1 to TRBJ1-1, with D unclear. The V end was cut by 5 bases, the J end by 3 bases, with 10 bases between. The CDR3 covers 13 residues. Germline CDR1 MNHNS, CDR2 SASEGT. CDR3 DNA: TGTGCCAGCAGTCCACCCGGATACACTGAAGCTTTCTTT. Its translation is CASSPPGYTEAFF.

Ten or more counts support this clonotype. As DNA, the CDR3 is TGTGCCAGCAGCCACCTGAGCGGGGGGGAGACCCAGTACTTC. It is translated as CASSHLSGGETQYF. J is TRBJ2-5 and V is TRBV7-2; 9 bases are shared with TRBD2. CDR3 length equals 14 residues. Per the germline V gene, CDR1 is SGHTA and CDR2 is FQGNSA. The J segment lost 5 bases and the V segment lost 5 bases, leaving 6 bases of the junction unmatched.

Ten or more counts support this clonotype. The J gene is TRBJ2-2, the V gene TRBV6-2 or TRBV6-3, with 10 bases matching TRBD1. Looked up from germline, CDR1 is MNHEY and CDR2 is SVGEGT. The V segment lost 4 bases and the J segment 3 bases; nucleotides outside the gene matches: 5. CDR3 length equals 16 residues. In DNA form, the CDR3 reads TGTGCCAGCAGTTCGGGACAGGGGACCTACACCGGGGAGCTGTTTTTT. This sequence encodes CASSSGQGTYTGELFF.

This clonotype showed up many times. CDR3 sequence: CSARDLGGLAVNTGELFF. The CDR3 coding sequence is TGCAGTGCTAGAGATCTGGGGGGACTAGCGGTAAACACCGGGGAGCTGTTTTTT. This chain joins TRBV20-1 and TRBJ2-2; TRBD2 matches at 11 bases. V shed 0 bases and J 2 bases; nucleotides not matched to a gene: 8. The CDR3 has 18 amino acids. Germline values: CDR1 DFQATT, CDR2 SNEGSKA (reference sequence).

This clonotype has a count of ten or more. The gene calls are TRBV27 and TRBJ1-5; possible D gene TRBD1, 5 bases. The CDR3 contains 15 residues. V lost 6 bases to trimming and J lost 3 bases, with 15 bases between them. Germline CDR1 MNHEY, CDR2 SMNVEV (reference sequence). The CDR3 bases are TGTGCCAGCAGCGGCGGGGGTTTGGTCAATCAGCCCCAGCATTTT. This translates into CASSGGGLVNQPQHF.

This clonotype was found many times. The chain carries TRBV9 and TRBJ2-1; D might be TRBD1 or TRBD2, each matching 5 bases. Germline V gives CDR1 SGDLS, CDR2 YYNGEE. Trimming took 7 bases from V and 5 from J, leaving 10 bases between them. This CDR3 spans 12 amino acids. This chain's CDR3 is CASGDGNNEQFF. Written as DNA, the CDR3 is TGTGCCAGCGGGGACGGGAACAATGAGCAGTTCTTC.

This clonotype was counted only a few times. V usage is TRBV4-1 and J usage is TRBJ2-3, with D hard to call. The CDR3 is 14 amino acids. With 2 bases removed from V and 0 bases from J, the gap between germline ends came to 6 bases. Per the germline V gene, CDR1 is MGHRA and CDR2 is YSYEKL. The CDR3 bases are TGCGCCAGCAGCCAATCGACCAGCACAGATACGCAGTATTTT. As protein: CASSQSTSTDTQYF.

The genes are TRBV7-9 and TRBJ2-2, with 8 bases that match TRBD2. The length of the CDR3 is 16 residues. CDR1 is SEHNR, CDR2 FQNEAQ, per germline (reference sequence). Trimming cost V 5 bases and J 6 bases; bases outside gene matches: 11. The CDR3 sequence is CASSHSPGLGPGELFF. The DNA for the CDR3 is TGTGCCAGCAGCCACAGTCCGGGACTAGGCCCCGGGGAGCTGTTTTTT. The complete variable domain, with remaining parts taken from reference TRBV7-9 and TRBJ2-2, reads DTGVSQNPRHKITKRGQNVTFRCDPISEHNRLYWYRQTLGQGPEFLTYFQNEAQLEKSRLLSDRFSAERPKGSFSTLEIQRTEQGDSAMYLCASSHSPGLGPGELFFGEGSRLTVL.

This clonotype has at least ten counts. V usage is TRBV4-3 and J usage is TRBJ2-7; weak D call: TRBD2 (5 bases). Germline CDR1 LGHNA, CDR2 YSLEER. V lost 4 bases, J lost 4 bases, and 11 bases lay in between. The CDR3 contains 13 residues. The CDR3 spells CASSPLGSYEQYF. Here the CDR3 DNA reads TGCGCCAGCAGCCCCCTGGGGAGTTACGAGCAGTACTTC.

The chain carries TRBV7-9 and TRBJ2-3; D not certain. The CDR3 length is 14 residues. Trimming removed 5 bases from V and 2 bases from J, with 11 bases in between. Germline assignment: CDR1 SEHNR and CDR2 FQNEAQ (reference sequence). The CDR3 DNA reads as TGTGCCAGCAGCCCCCGGTCGTACACAGATACGCAGTATTTT. Residues: CASSPRSYTDTQYF.

This clonotype was seen a handful of times. The chain uses TRBV6-5 and TRBJ1-1, with TRBD1 matching 7 bases. Losses at the gene ends were 6 bases for V and 1 base for J; bases not matched to a gene: 8. The CDR3 has 15 residues. The V gene's germline CDR1 is MNHEY and CDR2 SVGAGI. CDR3 nucleotides: TGTGCCAGCAGGGACCTCGGGACAGCGAACACTGAAGCTTTCTTT. It specifies CASRDLGTANTEAFF.

This clonotype appeared many times. The CDR3 DNA follows: TGTGCCTGGAGTGTGGTCCGCTTCACCGGGGAGCTGTTTTTT. It translates to CAWSVVRFTGELFF. The rearrangement uses TRBV30 and TRBJ2-2, with D unresolved. Germline-derived CDR1 and CDR2 are GTSNPN and SVGIG (reference sequence). The CDR3 consists of 14 residues. Trimming took 0 bases from V and 4 from J, leaving 9 bases between them. The full variable domain, its missing parts supplied by reference TRBV30 and TRBJ2-2, is SQTIHQWPATLVQPVGSPLSLECTVEGTSNPNLYWYRQAAGRGLQLLFYSVGIGQISSEVPQNLSASRPQDRQFILSSKKLLLSDSGFYLCAWSVVRFTGELFFGEGSRLTVL.

This clonotype appeared many times. The rearrangement joins TRBV7-8 to TRBJ2-7, with D possibly being TRBD1 or TRBD2 (5 bases each). V lost 4 bases, J lost 5 bases, and 9 bases lay in between. The CDR3 runs 12 residues. The germline V gene encodes CDR1 SGHVS and CDR2 FQNEAQ. CDR3 protein: CASSSRDDEQYF. The CDR3 DNA is TGTGCCAGCAGCTCTAGGGACGACGAGCAGTACTTC.

This clonotype turned up a few times. This rearrangement joins TRBV20-1 to TRBJ1-2, with no clear D. The CDR3 sequence is 13 residues long. Trimming took 0 bases from V and 5 from J, leaving 10 bases between them. Germline V lookup: CDR1 DFQATT, CDR2 SNEGSKA (reference sequence). The CDR3: CSARDWADYGYTF. The CDR3 DNA reads TGCAGTGCTAGAGATTGGGCGGATTATGGCTACACCTTC.

This clonotype was seen a handful of times. This chain uses TRBV4-3 with TRBJ1-2, with D perhaps TRBD1 (6 bases). V was cut by 4 bases and J by 0 bases, with 30 bases left in between. The CDR3 loop spans 21 amino acids. CDR1 and CDR2 (germline): LGHNA, YSLEER. CDR3 residues: CASSPQGFGQTVPRANYGYTF. As DNA, the CDR3 is TGCGCCAGCAGCCCCCAGGGGTTCGGGCAGACCGTCCCGCGAGCTAACTATGGCTACACCTTC.

This clonotype was counted ten times or more. This chain joins TRBV7-2 and TRBJ2-1, with 9 bases that match TRBD2. The CDR3 has 17 amino acids. The germline V gene has CDR1 SGHTA and CDR2 FQGNSA. V lost 4 bases and J lost 4; bases outside the gene matches: 11. CDR3 residues: CASSSKLTSGGYNEQFF. The CDR3, as DNA: TGTGCCAGCAGCTCTAAACTGACTAGCGGAGGTTACAATGAGCAGTTCTTC.

In its sample, this clonotype was seen a few times. This chain links TRBV11-2 with TRBJ1-5; D gene unclear. V lost 4 bases and J 3 bases, leaving 10 bases between the germline ends. This CDR3 contains 14 residues. CDR1 SGHAT and CDR2 FQNNGV come from the germline V gene. Written as DNA, the CDR3 is TGTGCCAGCAGCTCAGGCGGGTTCAATCAGCCCCAGCATTTT. This translates into CASSSGGFNQPQHF.

This clonotype was found a few times. The J gene is TRBJ1-3, the V gene TRBV29-1, with unresolved D. V was trimmed by 4 bases and J by 0 bases, leaving 7 bases between them. From germline, CDR1 is SQVTM and CDR2 ANQGSEA. The CDR3 spans 13 residues. The CDR3 DNA follows: TGCAGCGTTGTGGTCAGCTCTGGAAACACCATATATTTT. It is translated as CSVVVSSGNTIYF.

This clonotype appeared many times. V gene TRBV4-2 combines with J gene TRBJ2-3, with 8 bases identical to TRBD1. The CDR3 is made up of 17 amino acids. CDR1 is LGHNA, CDR2 YNFKEQ, per germline. The V gene end was trimmed by 4 bases and the J gene end by 0 bases; junction bases not matched to a gene: 9. The CDR3 DNA reads TGTGCCAGCAGCCGAGGGGAGACAGGGGCTAGCACAGATACGCAGTATTTT. It is translated as CASSRGETGASTDTQYF.

In regard to this clonotype: It may be a read error: a sequence one base away is much more abundant. V usage is TRBV5-1 and J usage is TRBJ2-3; 7 nucleotides match TRBD1. The J call may not be correct, given that the DNA end is closer to TRBJ1-5. The CDR3 contains 17 residues. Germline-derived CDR1 and CDR2 are SGHRS and YFSETQ. The CDR3 nucleotides read TGCGCCAGCAGCTCTACCTCGGGACTAGATGGGACAGATACGCAGCATTTT. This gives the protein CASSSTSGLDGTDTQHF.

The chain uses TRBV14 and TRBJ1-4, with D hard to call. Trimming shortened V by 1 base and J by 8 bases, and 14 bases separated the two germline ends. The CDR3 is 15 amino acids. Germline loops: CDR1 SGHDN, CDR2 FVKESK. CDR3 region: CASSQGVIPGEKLFF. DNA of the CDR3: TGTGCCAGCAGCCAAGGGGTTATACCGGGGGAAAAACTGTTTTTT.

This clonotype was recorded many times. The chain carries TRBV7-2 and TRBJ1-2; D may be TRBD1 (6 bases). Germline CDR1 and CDR2: SGHTA and FQGNSA. The CDR3 totals 13 residues. The ends were cut back, 5 bases at V and 7 bases at J, with 14 bases in the middle. CDR3 bases: TGTGCCAGCAGCCTCCGGGGAGGGGGTGGCTACACCTTC. Its translation is CASSLRGGGGYTF. Complete variable domain (other parts from reference TRBV7-2 and TRBJ1-2): GAGVSQSPSNKVTEKGKDVELRCDPISGHTALYWYRQSLGQGLEFLIYFQGNSAPDKSGLPSDRFSAERTGGSVSTLTIQRTQQEDSAVYLCASSLRGGGGYTFGSGTRLTVV.

CDR3 DNA: TGTGCCAGTAGTAAAAAGGGGGCAGTAGTCAATCAGCCCCAGCATTTT. The encoded protein is CASSKKGAVVNQPQHF. J is TRBJ1-5 and V is TRBV19; 7 bases map to TRBD1. CDR1 is LNHDA and CDR2 is SQIVND in the germline V gene (reference sequence). V shed 4 bases and J 3 bases; nucleotides not matched to a gene: 9. This CDR3 comprises 16 residues.

The genes are TRBV2 and TRBJ2-1; D ambiguous. V lost 6 bases and J 8 bases, leaving 14 bases between the germline ends. CDR1 and CDR2 (germline): SNHLY, FYNNEI. The CDR3 covers 13 residues. CDR3 in DNA: TGTGCCAGCAGCTATACGAACTTCTATGAGCAGTTCTTC. Translating gives CASSYTNFYEQFF.

The chain recombines TRBV6-5 with TRBJ1-1, with 9 bases fitting TRBD1. The CDR3 has 15 amino acids. The germline gives CDR1 MNHEY, CDR2 SVGAGI. Trimming at V came to 2 bases and at J to 3 bases, leaving 4 bases not matched to a gene. The CDR3 here is CASSYKGQGYTEAFF. The CDR3 DNA reads TGTGCCAGCAGTTACAAGGGACAGGGTTACACTGAAGCTTTCTTT.